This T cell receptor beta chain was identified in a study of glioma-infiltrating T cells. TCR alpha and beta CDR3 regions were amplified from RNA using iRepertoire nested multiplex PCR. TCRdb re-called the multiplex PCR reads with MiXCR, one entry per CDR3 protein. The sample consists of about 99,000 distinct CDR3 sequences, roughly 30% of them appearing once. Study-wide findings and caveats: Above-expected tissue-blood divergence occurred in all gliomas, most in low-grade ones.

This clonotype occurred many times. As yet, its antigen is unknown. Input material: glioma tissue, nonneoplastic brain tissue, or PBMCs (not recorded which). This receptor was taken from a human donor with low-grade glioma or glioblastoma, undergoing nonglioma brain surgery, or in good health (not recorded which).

The chain's CDR3 is CSAFRGGTDTQYF. CDR3 DNA sequence: TGCAGTGCTTTCAGGGGGGGCACAGATACGCAGTATTTT. This sequence joins TRBV20-1 and TRBJ2-3; maybe TRBD1 (7 bases). Trimming stripped 5 bases from V and 1 base from J, with 10 bases between. Germline CDR1 DFQATT, CDR2 SNEGSKA (reference sequence). The CDR3 covers 13 residues.